In its sample, the clone carrying this T cell receptor (beta chain) was seen a few times. Original processing methods: For nucleated cells, counts were estimated from reference gene primer amplification. Using immunoSEQ multiplex PCR, the repertoire was profiled, and TCRdb retains in-frame clones only, with some absent. V and J calls and clone size are as listed in that table; D and trimming were resolved from the DNA. The profile shows approximately 310,000 clones, around 87% of them singletons. The data are from a study of blood T cell repertoires in COVID-19. On the study more broadly: COVID-19 samples, acute and convalescent, were from the United States, Italy and Spain. PBMCs, B-cell-depleted T cells, or T cells were the source of the cDNA or gDNA that made up the material.

The CDR3 spans 14 residues. The V and J ends lost 2 bases and 7 bases respectively, with 14 bases between them. Germline-derived CDR1 and CDR2 are SGHDN and FVKESK. The TCR comes from a man aged 45-65 years with active or convalescent COVID-19. The sample taken for sequencing was peripheral blood. This chain joins TRBV14 and TRBJ1-2; the D gene is possibly TRBD1 (5 bases). CDR3 DNA sequence: TGTGCCAGCAGCCAAACGAGCAGGGTATCTGGCTACACCTTC. Protein: CASSQTSRVSGYTF. Full variable domain (outside the CDR3, taken from reference TRBV14 and TRBJ1-2): EAGVTQFPSHSVIEKGQTVTLRCDPISGHDNLYWYRRVMGKEIKFLLHFVKESKQDESGMPNNRFLAERTGGTYSTLKVQPAELEDSGVYFCASSQTSRVSGYTFGSGTRLTVV.